The 3 T cell receptor beta chains reported below all come from one sample, sequenced in a study of PD-L1 blockade in urothelial cancer (dated by TCRdb to 2016 to 2017). The receptor library was made with the immunoSEQ multiplex PCR assay. Imported from immuneACCESS, the table was reduced by TCRdb to in-frame sequences with V and J called. These copies leave out some clones; in studies compared against another copy, an unresolved V gene accounts for under half, and the cause of the remainder is not known. Within this sample are 27,000 or so clones, with 85% to 90% of them counted one time only. The ten largest account for 1.8% of the sample. The sample in question was PBMCs, obtained around atezolizumab (anti-PD-L1) treatment. Every receptor here comes from a man in his fifties or sixties with urothelial cancer.

The chain couples TRBV27 to TRBJ2-7; no clear D gene. The V gene lost 6 bases and the J gene lost 6 bases, with 9 bases spanning the gap. CDR1 MNHEY and CDR2 SMNVEV come from the germline V gene (reference sequence). This CDR3 contains 11 residues. CDR3 amino acids: CASSRLSEQYF. Written as DNA, the CDR3 is TGTGCCAGCAGCCGTCTCAGCGAGCAGTACTTC.

This chain links TRBV28 with TRBJ1-2; TRBD1 agrees at 10 bases. CDR3 size: 14 residues. Germline V gene data show CDR1 as MDHEN and CDR2 as SYDVKM. J was trimmed by 3 bases and V by 5 bases; bases with no gene match: 3. CDR3 amino acids: CASSPDRGDYGYTF. The CDR3 DNA reads TGTGCCAGCAGTCCGGACAGGGGGGACTATGGCTACACCTTC.

This clone was picked up one time. The chain joins TRBV29-1 to TRBJ2-1; TRBD2 matches 9 bases. J lost 4 bases, V lost 6 bases, and 7 bases had no gene match. This CDR3 is 14 amino acids long. Germline V gives CDR1 SQVTM, CDR2 ANQGSEA. The CDR3 region is CSVYSGSGYNEQFF. In nucleotides, the CDR3 is TGCAGCGTCTATAGCGGGAGTGGTTACAATGAGCAGTTCTTC.